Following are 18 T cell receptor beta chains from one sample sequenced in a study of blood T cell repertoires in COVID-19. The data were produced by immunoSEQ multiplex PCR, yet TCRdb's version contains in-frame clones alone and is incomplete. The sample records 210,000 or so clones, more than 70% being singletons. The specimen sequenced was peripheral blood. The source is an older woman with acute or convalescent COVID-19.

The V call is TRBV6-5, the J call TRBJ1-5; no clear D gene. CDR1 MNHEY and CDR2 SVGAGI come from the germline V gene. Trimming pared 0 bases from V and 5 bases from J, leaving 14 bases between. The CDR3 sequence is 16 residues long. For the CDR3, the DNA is TGTGCCAGCAGTTACTCGAGTCCACTGGAGGATCAGCCCCAGCATTTT. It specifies CASSYSSPLEDQPQHF.

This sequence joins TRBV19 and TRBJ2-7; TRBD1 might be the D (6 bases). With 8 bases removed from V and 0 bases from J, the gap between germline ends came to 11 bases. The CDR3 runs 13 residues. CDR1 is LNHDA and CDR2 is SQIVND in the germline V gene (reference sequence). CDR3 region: CASVGQNSYEQYF. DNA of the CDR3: TGTGCCAGTGTAGGACAGAACTCCTACGAGCAGTACTTC.

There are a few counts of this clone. For the CDR3, the DNA is TGTGCCAGCAGCCAAGAATACAGGGGGCGGCTAAATGGCTACACCTTC. Translation: CASSQEYRGRLNGYTF. V and J are TRBV3-1 (or the pseudogene TRBV3-2) and TRBJ1-2; 9 positions agree with TRBD1. This CDR3 region has 16 residues. The V and J ends lost 0 bases and 6 bases, in that order; junction bases with no gene match: 8. The germline V gene has CDR1 LGHDT and CDR2 YNNKEL (reference sequence).

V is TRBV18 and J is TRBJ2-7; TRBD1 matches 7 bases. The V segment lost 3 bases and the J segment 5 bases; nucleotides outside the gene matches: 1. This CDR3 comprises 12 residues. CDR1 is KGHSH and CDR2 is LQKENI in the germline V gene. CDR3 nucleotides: TGTGCCAGCTCACCCGACAGGGACGAGCAGTACTTC. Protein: CASSPDRDEQYF.

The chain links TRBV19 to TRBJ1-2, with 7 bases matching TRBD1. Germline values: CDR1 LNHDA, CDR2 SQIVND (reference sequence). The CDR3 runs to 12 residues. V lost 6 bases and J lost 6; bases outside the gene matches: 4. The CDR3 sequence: CASSPTGDGYTF. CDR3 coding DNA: TGTGCCAGTAGCCCAACAGGGGATGGCTACACCTTC.

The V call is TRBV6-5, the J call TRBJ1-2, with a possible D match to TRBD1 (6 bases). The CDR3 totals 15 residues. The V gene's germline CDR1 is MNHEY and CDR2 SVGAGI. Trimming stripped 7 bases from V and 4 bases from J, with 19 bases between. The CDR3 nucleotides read TGTGCCAGCACTCCCTCCAACAGGGAATCCTATGGCTACACCTTC. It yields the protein CASTPSNRESYGYTF.

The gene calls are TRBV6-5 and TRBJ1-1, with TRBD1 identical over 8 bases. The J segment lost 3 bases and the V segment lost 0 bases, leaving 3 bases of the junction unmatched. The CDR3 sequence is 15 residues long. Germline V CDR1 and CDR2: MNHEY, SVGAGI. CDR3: CASSYSNRGDTEAFF. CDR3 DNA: TGTGCCAGCAGTTACTCGAACAGGGGGGACACTGAAGCTTTCTTT.

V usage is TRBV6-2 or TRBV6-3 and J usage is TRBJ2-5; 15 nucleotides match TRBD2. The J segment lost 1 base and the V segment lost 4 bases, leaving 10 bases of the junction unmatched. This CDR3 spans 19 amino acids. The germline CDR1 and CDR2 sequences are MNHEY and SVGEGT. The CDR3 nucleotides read TGTGCCAGCAGTTTCTACGAACTGGGACTAGCGGGGGGCCAAGAGACCCAGTACTTC. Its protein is CASSFYELGLAGGQETQYF.

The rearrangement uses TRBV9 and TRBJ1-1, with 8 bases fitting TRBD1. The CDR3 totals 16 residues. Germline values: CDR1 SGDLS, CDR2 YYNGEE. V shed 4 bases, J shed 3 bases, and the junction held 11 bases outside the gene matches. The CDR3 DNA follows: TGTGCCAGCAGCAGATTAAGGGCGGACAGGGACACTGAAGCTTTCTTT. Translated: CASSRLRADRDTEAFF.

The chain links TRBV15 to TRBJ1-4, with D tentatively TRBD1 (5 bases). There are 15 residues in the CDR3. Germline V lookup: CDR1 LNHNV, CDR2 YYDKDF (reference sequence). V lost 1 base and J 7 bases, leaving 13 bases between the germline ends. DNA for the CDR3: TGTGCCACCAGCAGAGGGGGCATCGAGTTTGAAAAACTGTTTTTT. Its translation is CATSRGGIEFEKLFF.

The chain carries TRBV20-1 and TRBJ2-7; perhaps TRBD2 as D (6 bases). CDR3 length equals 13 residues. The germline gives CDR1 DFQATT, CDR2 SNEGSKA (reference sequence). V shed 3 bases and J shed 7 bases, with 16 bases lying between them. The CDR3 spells CSASSLAGREQYF. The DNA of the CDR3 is TGCAGTGCTAGTAGCCTAGCTGGGAGGGAGCAGTACTTC.

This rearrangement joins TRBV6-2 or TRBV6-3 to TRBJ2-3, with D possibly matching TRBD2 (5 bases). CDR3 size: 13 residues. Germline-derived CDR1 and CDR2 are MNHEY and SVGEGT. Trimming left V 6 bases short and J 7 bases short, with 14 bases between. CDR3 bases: TGTGCCAGCAGCCCCCGGGGTGCGAATACGCAGTATTTT. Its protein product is CASSPRGANTQYF.

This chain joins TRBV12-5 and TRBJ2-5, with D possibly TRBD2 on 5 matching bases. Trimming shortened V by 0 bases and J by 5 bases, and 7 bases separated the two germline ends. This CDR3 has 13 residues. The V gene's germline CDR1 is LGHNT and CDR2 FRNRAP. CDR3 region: CASGLVRGETQYF. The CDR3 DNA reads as TGTGCTAGTGGTTTGGTACGAGGGGAGACCCAGTACTTC.

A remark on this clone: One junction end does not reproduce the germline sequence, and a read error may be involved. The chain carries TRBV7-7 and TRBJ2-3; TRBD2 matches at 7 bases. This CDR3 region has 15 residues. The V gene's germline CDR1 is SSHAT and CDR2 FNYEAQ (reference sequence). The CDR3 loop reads CASSSTSYGTDTQYF. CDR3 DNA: TGTGCTAGCAGCTCGACTAGCTACGGCACAGATACGCAGTATTTT.

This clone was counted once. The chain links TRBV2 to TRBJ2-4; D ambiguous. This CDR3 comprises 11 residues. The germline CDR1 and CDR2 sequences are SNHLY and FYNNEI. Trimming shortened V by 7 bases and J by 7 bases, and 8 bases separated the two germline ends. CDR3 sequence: CASKSSNIQYF. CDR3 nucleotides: TGTGCCAGCAAGAGTTCCAACATTCAGTACTTC.

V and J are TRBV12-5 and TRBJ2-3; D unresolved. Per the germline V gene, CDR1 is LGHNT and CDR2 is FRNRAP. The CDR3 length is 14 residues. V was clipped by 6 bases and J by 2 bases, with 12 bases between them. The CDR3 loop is CASGSLLPTDTQYF. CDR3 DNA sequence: TGTGCTAGTGGATCCCTACTACCCACAGATACGCAGTATTTT.

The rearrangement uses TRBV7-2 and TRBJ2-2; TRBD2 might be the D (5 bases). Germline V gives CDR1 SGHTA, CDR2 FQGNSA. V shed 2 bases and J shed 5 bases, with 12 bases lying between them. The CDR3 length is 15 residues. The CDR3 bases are TGTGCCAGCAGCTTATCGGGGTTTTCTACCGGGGAGCTGTTTTTT. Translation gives CASSLSGFSTGELFF.

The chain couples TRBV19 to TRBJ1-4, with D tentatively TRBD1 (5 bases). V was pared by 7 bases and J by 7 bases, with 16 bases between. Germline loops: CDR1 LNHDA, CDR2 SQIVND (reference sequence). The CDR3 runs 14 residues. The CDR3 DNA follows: TGTGCCAGTACTGTCGGGGGTGCGGGTGAAAAACTGTTTTTT. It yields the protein CASTVGGAGEKLFF.